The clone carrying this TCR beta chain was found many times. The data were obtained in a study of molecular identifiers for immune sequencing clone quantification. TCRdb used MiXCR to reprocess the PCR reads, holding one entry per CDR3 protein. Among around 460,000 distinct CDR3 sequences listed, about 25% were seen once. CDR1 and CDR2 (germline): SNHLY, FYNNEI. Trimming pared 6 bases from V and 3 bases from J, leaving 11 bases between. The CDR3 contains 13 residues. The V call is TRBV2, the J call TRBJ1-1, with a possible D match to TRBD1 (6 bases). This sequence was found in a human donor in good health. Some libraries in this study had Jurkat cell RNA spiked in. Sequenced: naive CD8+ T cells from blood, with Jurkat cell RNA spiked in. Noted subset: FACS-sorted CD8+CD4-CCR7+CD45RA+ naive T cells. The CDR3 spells CASSAWTDTEAFF. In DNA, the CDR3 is TGTGCCAGCAGCGCGTGGACAGACACTGAAGCTTTCTTT.